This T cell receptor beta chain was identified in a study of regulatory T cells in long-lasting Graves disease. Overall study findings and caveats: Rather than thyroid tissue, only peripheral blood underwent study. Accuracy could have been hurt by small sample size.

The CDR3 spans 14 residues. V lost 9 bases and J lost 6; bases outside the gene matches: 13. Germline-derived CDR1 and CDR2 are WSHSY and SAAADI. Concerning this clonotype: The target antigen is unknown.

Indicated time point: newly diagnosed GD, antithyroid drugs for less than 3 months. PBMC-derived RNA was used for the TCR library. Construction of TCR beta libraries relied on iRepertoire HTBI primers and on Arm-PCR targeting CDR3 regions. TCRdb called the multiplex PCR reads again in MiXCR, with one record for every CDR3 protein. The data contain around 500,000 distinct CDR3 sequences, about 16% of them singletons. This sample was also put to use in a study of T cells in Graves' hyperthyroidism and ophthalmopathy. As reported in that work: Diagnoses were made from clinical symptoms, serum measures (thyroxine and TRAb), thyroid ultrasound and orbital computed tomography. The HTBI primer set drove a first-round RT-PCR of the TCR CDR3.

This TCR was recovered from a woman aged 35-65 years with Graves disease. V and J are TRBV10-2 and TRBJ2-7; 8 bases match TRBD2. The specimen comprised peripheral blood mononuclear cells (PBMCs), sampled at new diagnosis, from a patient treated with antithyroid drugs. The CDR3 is CASSQRGIDAEQYF. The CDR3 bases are TGCGCCAGTAGCCAGCGGGGGATTGACGCCGAGCAGTACTTC.